This T cell receptor beta chain emerged from a study of blood T cell repertoires in COVID-19. Germline V gene data show CDR1 as SGHTA and CDR2 as FQGTGA. The V and J ends lost 5 bases and 9 bases, in that order; junction bases with no gene match: 6. The CDR3 loop spans 15 amino acids. This table comes from immunoSEQ multiplex PCR, and its TCRdb copy is limited to in-frame clones, with some not included. The sample holds tens of thousands of clones, under 90% seen once. This chain uses TRBV7-3 with TRBJ2-1, with 14 bases lining up with TRBD2. The source material was peripheral blood. This clonotype was sampled from a woman aged 80 or over with COVID-19, enrolled during active disease. The CDR3 DNA reads TGTGCCAGCAGCGGGACTAGCGGGAGTTCAAGTGAGCAGTTCTTC. As protein: CASSGTSGSSSEQFF.